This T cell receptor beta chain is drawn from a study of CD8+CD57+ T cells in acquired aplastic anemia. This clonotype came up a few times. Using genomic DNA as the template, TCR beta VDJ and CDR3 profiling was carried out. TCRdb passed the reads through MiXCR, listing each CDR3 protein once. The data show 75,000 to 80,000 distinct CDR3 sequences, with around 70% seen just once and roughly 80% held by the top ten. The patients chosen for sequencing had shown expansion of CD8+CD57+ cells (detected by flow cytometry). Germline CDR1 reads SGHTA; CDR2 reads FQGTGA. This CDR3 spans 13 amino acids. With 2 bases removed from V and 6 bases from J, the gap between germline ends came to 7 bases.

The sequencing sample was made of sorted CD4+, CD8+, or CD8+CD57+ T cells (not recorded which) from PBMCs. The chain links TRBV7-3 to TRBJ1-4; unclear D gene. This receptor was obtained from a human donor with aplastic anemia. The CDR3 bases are TGTGCCAGCAGCTTAGGTGCTGATGAAAAACTGTTTTTT. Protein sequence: CASSLGADEKLFF.